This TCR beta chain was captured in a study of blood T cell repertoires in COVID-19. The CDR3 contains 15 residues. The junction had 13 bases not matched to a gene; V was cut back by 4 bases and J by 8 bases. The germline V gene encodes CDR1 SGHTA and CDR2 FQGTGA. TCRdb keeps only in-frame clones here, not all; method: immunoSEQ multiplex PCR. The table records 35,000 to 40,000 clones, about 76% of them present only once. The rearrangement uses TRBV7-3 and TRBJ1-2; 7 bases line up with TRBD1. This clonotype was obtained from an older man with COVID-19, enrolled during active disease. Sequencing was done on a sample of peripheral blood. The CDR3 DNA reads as TGTGCCAGCAGCTCAACCCCAGGGTCAGGGGGAGGCTACACCTTC. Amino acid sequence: CASSSTPGSGGGYTF.